This T cell receptor (beta chain) was found in a study of cytomegalovirus exposure and HLA in healthy donors. Study-level information: Samples from HLA-typed donors yielded about 86 million unique TCRs in an early data release.

Details on this clone: Its specificity is unknown.

Trimming took 4 bases from V and 5 from J; bases not matched to a gene: 9. Per the germline V gene, CDR1 is SGHRS and CDR2 is YFSETQ. This CDR3 is built from 14 residues. PCR involved 60 Vbeta and 13 Jbeta primers. In the authors' workflow: In a later analysis, the count reached some 73 million unique TCR beta chains, with about 11 million shared. Sequencing used immunoSEQ multiplex PCR; TCRdb keeps in-frame clones, though not all of them. From that table come the V and J calls and clone size; the DNA was used to work out D and trimming. The sample carries around 70,000 clones, nearly 80% recorded once. Nominally healthy donors were sampled, though unrecorded immune exposures were likely. Study observations and caveats: Among TCR beta chains of equal frequency, HLA-associated ones were more clonally expanded in a later analysis.

Sequencing used PBMCs. The rearrangement uses TRBV5-1 and TRBJ2-7, with 7 bases fitting TRBD1. This TCR derives from a woman aged 40 to 55 in good health and CMV-seropositive. CDR3 sequence (DNA): TGCGCCAGCAGCCCGTTCACAGGGGACCACGAGCAGTACTTC. Encoded protein: CASSPFTGDHEQYF.